Listed here is a single T cell receptor (beta chain). The antigen is undetermined. Germline lookup yields CDR1 MNHEY and CDR2 SMNVEV (reference sequence). The CDR3 contains 17 residues. Trimming removed 2 bases at V and 0 bases at J, with 15 bases between. The sample originates from a study of cytomegalovirus exposure and HLA in healthy donors. For the study at large: Earlier, 150 million to 200 million T cells were analyzed, and about 100 million unique TCR beta sequences were found among them. General study results and limits: A later analysis showed that HLA-associated TCR beta chains had undergone more clonal expansion than equally common others. In vitro assays verified that three CMV-associated chains recognized CMV antigens specifically. The later analysis indicated that the majority of CMV-associated TCR beta chains appeared HLA-restricted.

13 Jbeta primers and 60 Vbeta primers were used for the PCR. Here immunoSEQ multiplex PCR was the method, and the copy in TCRdb shows in-frame clones only, minus some. The sample has 150,000 to 170,000 clones, approximately 81% seen once. The chain couples TRBV27 to TRBJ2-3; D not resolved. The receptor's source is a man aged 18 to 30 in good health and CMV-seronegative. The sequenced material came from PBMCs. The CDR3 coding sequence is TGTGCCAGCAGTTTACTCCCGGCAGCGCCGAGCACAGATACGCAGTATTTT. Translated, it gives CASSLLPAAPSTDTQYF.